This T cell receptor beta chain emerged from a study of T cell responses to AZD1222 COVID-19 vaccine. As regards this clone: Antigen specificity is unknown.

Study findings and constraints: The study found Spike-specific TCR breadth and depth rose after two AZD1222 doses. In the spike-specific TCR repertoire, nearly half reportedly target unmutated variant regions. Repertoire sampling occurred only after the peak T cell response.

The V gene lost 2 bases and the J gene lost 1 base, with 8 bases spanning the gap. The CDR3 consists of 14 residues. Method: immunoSEQ multiplex PCR; TCRdb's copy keeps in-frame clones and lacks some. Counted here are approximately 120,000 clones, about nine tenths occurring once; the ten biggest clones make up around 4.8%. The chain links TRBV23-1 to TRBJ1-1; possibly TRBD1 for D (6 bases). TRBV23-1 falls under the ORF class, with uncertain function. The sample here was peripheral blood, taken on day 0 of AZD1222 vaccination. This sequence was found in an adult in good health. CDR3 DNA sequence: TGCGCCAGCAGTCAAACAGGGCCGAACACTGAAGCTTTCTTT. Translated, it gives CASSQTGPNTEAFF.